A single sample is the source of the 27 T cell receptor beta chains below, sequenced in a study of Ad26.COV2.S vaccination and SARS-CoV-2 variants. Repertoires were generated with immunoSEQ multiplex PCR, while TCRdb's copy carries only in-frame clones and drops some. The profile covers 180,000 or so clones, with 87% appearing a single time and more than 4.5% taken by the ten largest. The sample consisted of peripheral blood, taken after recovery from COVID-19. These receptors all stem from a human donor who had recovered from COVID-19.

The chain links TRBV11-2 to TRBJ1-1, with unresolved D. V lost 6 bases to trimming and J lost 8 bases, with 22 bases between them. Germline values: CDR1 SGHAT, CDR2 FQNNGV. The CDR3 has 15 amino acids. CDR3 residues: CASSGQAGLGMEAFF. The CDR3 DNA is TGTGCCAGCAGTGGCCAGGCAGGACTTGGGATGGAAGCTTTCTTT.

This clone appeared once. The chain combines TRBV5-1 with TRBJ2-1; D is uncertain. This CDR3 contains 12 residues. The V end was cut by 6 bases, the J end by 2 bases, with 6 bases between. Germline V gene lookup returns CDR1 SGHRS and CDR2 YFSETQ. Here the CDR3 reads CASTAAYNEQFF. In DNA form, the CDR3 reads TGCGCCAGCACTGCGGCCTACAATGAGCAGTTCTTC.

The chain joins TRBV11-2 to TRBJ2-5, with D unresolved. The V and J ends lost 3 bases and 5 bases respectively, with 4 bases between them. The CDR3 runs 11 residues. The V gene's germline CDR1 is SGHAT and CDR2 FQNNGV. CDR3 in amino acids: CASSFVETQYF. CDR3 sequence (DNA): TGTGCCAGCAGCTTTGTGGAGACCCAGTACTTC.

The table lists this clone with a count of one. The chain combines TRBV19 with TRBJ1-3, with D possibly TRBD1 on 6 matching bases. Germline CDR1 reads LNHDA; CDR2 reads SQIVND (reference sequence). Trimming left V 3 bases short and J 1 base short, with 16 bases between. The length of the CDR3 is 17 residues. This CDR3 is CASSMQGTRGSGNTIYF. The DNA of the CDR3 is TGTGCCAGTAGTATGCAAGGGACGAGGGGGTCTGGAAACACCATATATTTT.

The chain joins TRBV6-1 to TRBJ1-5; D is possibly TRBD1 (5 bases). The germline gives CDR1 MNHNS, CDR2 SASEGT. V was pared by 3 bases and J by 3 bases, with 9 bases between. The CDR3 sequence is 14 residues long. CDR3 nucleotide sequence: TGTGCCAGCAGTGAGGGGACCCTCAATCAGCCCCAGCATTTT. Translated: CASSEGTLNQPQHF.

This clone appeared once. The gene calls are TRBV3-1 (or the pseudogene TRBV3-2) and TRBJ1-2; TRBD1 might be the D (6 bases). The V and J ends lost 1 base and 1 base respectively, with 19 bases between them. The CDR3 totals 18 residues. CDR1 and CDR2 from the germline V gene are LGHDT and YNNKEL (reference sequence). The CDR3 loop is CASSQGGSNRAGNYGYTF. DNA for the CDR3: TGTGCCAGCAGCCAAGGAGGTTCTAACAGGGCCGGTAACTATGGCTACACCTTC.

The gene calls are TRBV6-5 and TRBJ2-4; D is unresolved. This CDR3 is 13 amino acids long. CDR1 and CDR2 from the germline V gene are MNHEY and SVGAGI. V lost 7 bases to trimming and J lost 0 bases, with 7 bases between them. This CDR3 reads CASTDVAKNIQYF. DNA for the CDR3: TGTGCCAGCACGGACGTAGCCAAAAACATTCAGTACTTC.

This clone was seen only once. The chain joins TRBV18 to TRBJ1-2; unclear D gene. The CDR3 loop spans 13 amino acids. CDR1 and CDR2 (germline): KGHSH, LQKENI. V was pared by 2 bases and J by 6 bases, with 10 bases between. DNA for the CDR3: TGTGCCAGCTCACCATCAAAAGACAATGGCTACACCTTC. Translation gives CASSPSKDNGYTF.

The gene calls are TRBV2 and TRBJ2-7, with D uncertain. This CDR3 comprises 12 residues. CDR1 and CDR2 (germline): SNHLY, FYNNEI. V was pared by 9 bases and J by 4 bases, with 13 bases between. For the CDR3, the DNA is TGTGCCAGTCGCCGACTTGGATACGAGCAGTACTTC. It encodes CASRRLGYEQYF.

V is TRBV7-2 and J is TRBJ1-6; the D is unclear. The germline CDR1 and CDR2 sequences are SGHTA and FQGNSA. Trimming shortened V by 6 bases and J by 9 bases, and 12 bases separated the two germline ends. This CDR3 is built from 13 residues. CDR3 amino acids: CASRGPWGSPLHF. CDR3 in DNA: TGTGCCAGCAGGGGCCCATGGGGTTCACCCCTCCACTTT.

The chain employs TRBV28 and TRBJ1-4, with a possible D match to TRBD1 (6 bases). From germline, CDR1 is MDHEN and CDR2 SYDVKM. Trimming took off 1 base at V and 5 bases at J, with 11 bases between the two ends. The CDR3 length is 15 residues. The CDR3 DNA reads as TGTGCCAGCAGTTTATTTGGGGGCCCGAATGAAAAACTGTTTTTT. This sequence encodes CASSLFGGPNEKLFF.

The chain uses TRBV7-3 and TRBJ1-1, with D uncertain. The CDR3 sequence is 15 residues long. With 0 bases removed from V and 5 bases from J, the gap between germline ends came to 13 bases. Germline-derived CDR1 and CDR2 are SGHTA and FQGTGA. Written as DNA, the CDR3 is TGTGCCAGCAGCTTAACGTCGAATCCAGAAACTGAAGCTTTCTTT. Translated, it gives CASSLTSNPETEAFF.

The CDR3 region has the DNA TGTGCCAGCAGTTTGGGAGGGATGGGGTCTAATAATTCACCCCTCCACTTT. It specifies CASSLGGMGSNNSPLHF. The chain uses TRBV28 and TRBJ1-6; no reliable D call. Germline lookup yields CDR1 MDHEN and CDR2 SYDVKM. CDR3 length: 17 amino acids. Between the trimmed V and J ends, which lost 3 bases and 5 bases, there was a span of 17 bases.

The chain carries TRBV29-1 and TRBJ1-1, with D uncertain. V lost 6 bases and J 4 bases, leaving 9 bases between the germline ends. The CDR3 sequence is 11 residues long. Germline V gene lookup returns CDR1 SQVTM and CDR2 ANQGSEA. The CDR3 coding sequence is TGCAGCGTGTTAGATCCCACTGAAGCTTTCTTT. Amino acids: CSVLDPTEAFF. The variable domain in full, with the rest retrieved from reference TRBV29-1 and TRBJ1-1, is SAVISQKPSRDICQRGTSLTIQCQVDSQVTMMFWYRQQPGQSLTLIATANQGSEATYESGFVIDKFPISRPNLTFSTLTVSNMSPEDSSIYLCSVLDPTEAFFGQGTRLTVV.

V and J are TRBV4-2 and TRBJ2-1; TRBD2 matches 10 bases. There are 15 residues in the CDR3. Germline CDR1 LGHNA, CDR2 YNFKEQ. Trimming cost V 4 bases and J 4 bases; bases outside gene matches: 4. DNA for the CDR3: TGTGCCAGCAGCCGGCAGACTAGCGGGTACAATGAGCAGTTCTTC. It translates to CASSRQTSGYNEQFF.

Written as DNA, the CDR3 is TGTGCCAGCAGTTCGTCATCCTACGAGCAGTACTTC. Translated, it gives CASSSSSYEQYF. The V call is TRBV6-2 or TRBV6-3, the J call TRBJ2-7; D unclear. CDR1 and CDR2 (germline): MNHEY, SVGEGT. The CDR3 runs to 12 residues. Trimming removed 4 bases at V and 1 base at J, with 5 bases between.

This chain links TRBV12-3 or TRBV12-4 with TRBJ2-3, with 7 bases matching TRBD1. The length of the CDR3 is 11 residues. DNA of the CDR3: TGTGTCTCACAGGGGACAGATACGCAGTATTTT. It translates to CVSQGTDTQYF.

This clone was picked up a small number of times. CDR3 amino acids: CASMGQGTYEQYF. The DNA of the CDR3 is TGTGCCAGTATGGGACAGGGGACTTACGAGCAGTACTTC. This rearrangement joins TRBV19 to TRBJ2-7; 10 bases are shared with TRBD1. V was pared by 7 bases and J by 4 bases, with 4 bases of the junction left unmatched. The germline gives CDR1 LNHDA, CDR2 SQIVND (reference sequence). The CDR3 runs 13 residues. Full variable domain (missing parts from reference TRBV19 and TRBJ2-7): DGGITQSPKYLFRKEGQNVTLSCEQNLNHDAMYWYRQDPGQGLRLIYYSQIVNDFQKGDIAEGYSVSREKKESFPLTVTSAQKNPTAFYLCASMGQGTYEQYFGPGTRLTVT.

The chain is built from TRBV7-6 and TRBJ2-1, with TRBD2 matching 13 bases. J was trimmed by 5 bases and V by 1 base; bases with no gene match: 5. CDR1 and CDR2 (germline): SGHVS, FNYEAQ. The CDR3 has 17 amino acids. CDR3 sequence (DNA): TGTGCCAGCAGCTTAGGACTAGCGGGGGGTTTCAACAATGAGCAGTTCTTC. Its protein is CASSLGLAGGFNNEQFF.

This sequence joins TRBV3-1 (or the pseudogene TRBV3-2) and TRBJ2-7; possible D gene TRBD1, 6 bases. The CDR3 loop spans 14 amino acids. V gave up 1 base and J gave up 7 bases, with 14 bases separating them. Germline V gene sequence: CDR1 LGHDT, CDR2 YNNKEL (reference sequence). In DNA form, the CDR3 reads TGTGCCAGCAGCCAAGGAACAGGGCGGGTGGAGCAGTACTTC. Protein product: CASSQGTGRVEQYF.

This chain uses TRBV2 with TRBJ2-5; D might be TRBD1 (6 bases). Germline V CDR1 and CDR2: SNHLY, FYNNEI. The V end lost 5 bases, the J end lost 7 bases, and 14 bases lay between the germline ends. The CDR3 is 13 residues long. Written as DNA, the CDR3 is TGTGCCAGCAGTAGACAGGTCCCAGGGACCCAGTACTTC. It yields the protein CASSRQVPGTQYF.

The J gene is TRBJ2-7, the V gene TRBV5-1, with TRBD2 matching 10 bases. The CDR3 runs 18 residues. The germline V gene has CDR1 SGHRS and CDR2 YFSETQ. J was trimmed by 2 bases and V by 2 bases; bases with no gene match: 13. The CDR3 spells CASSFSVAGTSAAYEQYF. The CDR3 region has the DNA TGCGCCAGCAGCTTTTCAGTCGCCGGGACTAGCGCCGCCTACGAGCAGTACTTC.

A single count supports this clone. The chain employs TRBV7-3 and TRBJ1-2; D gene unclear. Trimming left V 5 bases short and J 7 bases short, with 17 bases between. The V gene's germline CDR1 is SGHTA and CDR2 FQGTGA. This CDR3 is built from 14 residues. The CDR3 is CASSPGRSDAGYTF. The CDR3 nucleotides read TGTGCCAGCAGCCCCGGACGGAGTGATGCTGGCTACACCTTC.

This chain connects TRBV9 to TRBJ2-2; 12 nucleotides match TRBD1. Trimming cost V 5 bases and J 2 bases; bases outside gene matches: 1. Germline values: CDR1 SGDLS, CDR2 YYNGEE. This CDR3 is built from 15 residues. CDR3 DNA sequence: TGTGCCAGCAGGGGGACAGGGGGCAACACCGGGGAGCTGTTTTTT. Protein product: CASRGTGGNTGELFF.

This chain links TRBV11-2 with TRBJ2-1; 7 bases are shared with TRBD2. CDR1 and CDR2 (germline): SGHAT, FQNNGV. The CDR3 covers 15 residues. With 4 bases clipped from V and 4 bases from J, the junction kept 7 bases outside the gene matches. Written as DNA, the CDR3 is TGTGCCAGCAGCTCGATAGCGGGCCCGTACAATGAGCAGTTCTTC. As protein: CASSSIAGPYNEQFF. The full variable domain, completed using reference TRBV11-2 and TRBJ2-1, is EAGVAQSPRYKIIEKRQSVAFWCNPISGHATLYWYQQILGQGPKLLIQFQNNGVVDDSQLPKDRFSAERLKGVDSTLKIQPAKLEDSAVYLCASSSIAGPYNEQFFGPGTRLTVL.

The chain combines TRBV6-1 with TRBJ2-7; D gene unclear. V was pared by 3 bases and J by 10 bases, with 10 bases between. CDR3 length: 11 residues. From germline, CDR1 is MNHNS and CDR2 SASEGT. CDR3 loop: CASSDGSSQYF. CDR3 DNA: TGTGCCAGCAGTGATGGCAGTTCTCAGTACTTC.

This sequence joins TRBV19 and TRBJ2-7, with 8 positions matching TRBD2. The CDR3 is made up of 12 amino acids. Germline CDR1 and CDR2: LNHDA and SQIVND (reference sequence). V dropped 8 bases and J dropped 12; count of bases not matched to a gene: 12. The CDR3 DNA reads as TGTGCCAGTCGGGCACACTCTAGCGGGTTGTACTTC. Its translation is CASRAHSSGLYF.